Detailed here is one T cell receptor (beta chain). It lacks a known antigen. Base-call qualities are not available, and no considerably larger clone is one nucleotide away. The library was produced with 5' RACE. Instrument on record: Illumina HiSeq 2500. A second PCR of about 6 to 12 cycles was run with a J-beta primer mix and a sample-barcoded 5' primer. A unique molecular identifier was introduced onto each TCR beta cDNA molecule by a template-switch 5' adaptor carrying 12 random nucleotides. At least 2.5 million CDR3-containing paired-end reads were obtained from each sample. First-strand cDNA was synthesized from all RNA with the Mint cDNA synthesis kit, primed by a TRBC-specific oligonucleotide. All cDNA was treated with uracil-DNA glycosylase and then went through a first 18-cycle PCR with the universal primers M1SS and BC2_uni_R. In the original analysis: For normalization, 1 million high-quality reads, each with a distinct molecular identifier, were randomly selected from each sample. Instead of being binned into consensus sequences, reads that shared molecular identifiers were thrown out. MiTCR, run with a Q25 quality threshold and the strictest error-elimination algorithm, handled CDR3 identification, clonotype clustering and error correction. Lower-bound total TCR beta diversity was estimated with a nonparametric unseen species model using Euler transformation. TCRdb reworked the public reads: Q25 trimming with fastp, MiXCR clone assembly, productive beta chains retained. Each entry is one CDR3 protein sequence, shown with its most common DNA and genes. The V and J calls shown here were made by TCRdb, not taken from the authors' results. In this sample the table shows around 850,000 distinct CDR3 sequences, 35% to 40% of which occur a single time. Over 10% of the sample lies in the top ten.

According to the germline V gene, CDR1 reads LGHNA and CDR2 reads YSLEER. The CDR3 spans 16 residues, from the cysteine through the phenylalanine. Of the read, only the CDR3 DNA is kept; its 48 bases are in frame from base 1. The V end loses 0 bases and the J end loses 0 bases, and a stretch of 6 bases separates them. The data stem from a study of blood T cells in healthy people across ages (dated by TCRdb to about 2015). Turning to the overall study: Template switching captured roughly one uniquely barcoded TCR beta cDNA molecule per two T cells in model experiments. The study measured age-related changes in TCR beta repertoire diversity using deep sequencing normalized with unique cDNA molecular identifiers. Donors were grouped into four age groups: young (average 16 years), middle-aged (around 39), aged (about 60) and long-lived (just over 80). Donors of different ages were randomly distributed across sequencing lanes to avoid experimental bias. The study analyzed two additional independent replicas of 1 million unique cDNA reads from the same blood draw for two donors, one aged 18 to 30 and one aged 80 or older.

Systemically healthy Caucasian individuals from Russia, over 30 in total and aged roughly 6 to 100 years, were included as donors. Approximately 9.3 milliliters of peripheral blood were drawn from each donor into EDTA-treated Vacutainer tubes. Ficoll-Paque density-gradient centrifugation was used to isolate PBMCs, with at least 6 million obtained per sample. Total RNA was extracted from PBMCs with Trizol reagent, with at least 6 micrograms obtained per sample. For every donor, flow cytometry on a PBMC aliquot measured the percentage of naive CD45RAhigh/CD27high T cells. General findings and caveats noted by the study authors: Bulk unsorted PBMC profiling prevented conclusive comparison of naive and antigen-experienced compartments. Estimates of total diversity from one million sequenced T cells were regarded as lower bounds and underestimates. Observed TCR beta diversity per million T cells fell roughly linearly with age, and a significant reduction was already apparent by age approximately 41. Because donor CMV infection status was unknown, age-related changes in expanded clonotypes were potentially confounded. Observed TCR beta diversity correlated strongly with the percentage of naive T cells measured by flow cytometry. The long-lived group showed more naive CD4+ T cells, fewer expanded clones and increased TCR diversity than the aged group, suggesting age selection.

Sequencing was performed on blood. This receptor was identified in a man aged 18 to 35 in good health. This receptor chain uses TRBV4-3 and TRBJ1-6, with the D segment identity uncertain. The CDR3 loop reads CASSQDPYSYNSPLHF. In nucleotide form, the sequence is TGCGCCAGCAGCCAAGATCCATACTCCTATAATTCACCCCTCCACTTT.